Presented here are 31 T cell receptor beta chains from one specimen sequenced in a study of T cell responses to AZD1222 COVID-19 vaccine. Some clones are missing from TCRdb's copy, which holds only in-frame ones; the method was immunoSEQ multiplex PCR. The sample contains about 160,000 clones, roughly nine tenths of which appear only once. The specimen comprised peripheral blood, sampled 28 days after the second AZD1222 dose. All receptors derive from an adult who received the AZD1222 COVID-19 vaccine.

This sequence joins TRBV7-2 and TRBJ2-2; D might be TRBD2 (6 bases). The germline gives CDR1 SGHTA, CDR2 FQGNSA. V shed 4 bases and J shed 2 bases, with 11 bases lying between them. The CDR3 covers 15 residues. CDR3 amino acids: CASSWPGTNTGELFF. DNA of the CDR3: TGTGCCAGCAGCTGGCCCGGGACTAACACCGGGGAGCTGTTTTTT.

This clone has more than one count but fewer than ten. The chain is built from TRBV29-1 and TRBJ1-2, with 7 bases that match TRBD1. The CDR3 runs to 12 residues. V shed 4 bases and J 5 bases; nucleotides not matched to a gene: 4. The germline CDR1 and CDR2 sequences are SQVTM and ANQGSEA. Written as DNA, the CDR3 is TGCAGCGTTGCCGAGACAGGGTATGGCTACACCTTC. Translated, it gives CSVAETGYGYTF.

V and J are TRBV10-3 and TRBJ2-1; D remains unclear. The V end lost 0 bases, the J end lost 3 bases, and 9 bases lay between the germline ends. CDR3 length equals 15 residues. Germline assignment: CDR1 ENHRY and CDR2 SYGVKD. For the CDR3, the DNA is TGTGCCATCAGTGAGTCGACGGTAATCTACAATGAGCAGTTCTTC. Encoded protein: CAISESTVIYNEQFF.

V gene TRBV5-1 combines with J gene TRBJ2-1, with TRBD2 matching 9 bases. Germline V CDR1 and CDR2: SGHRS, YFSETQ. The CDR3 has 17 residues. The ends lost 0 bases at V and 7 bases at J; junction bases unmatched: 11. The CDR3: CASSLDYPGLAANEQFF. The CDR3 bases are TGCGCCAGCAGCTTGGATTACCCGGGACTAGCCGCTAATGAGCAGTTCTTC.

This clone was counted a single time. CDR3 sequence reads: CASSSGFGYTF. As DNA, the CDR3 is TGTGCCAGCAGCTCCGGATTTGGCTACACCTTC. The rearrangement uses TRBV11-2 and TRBJ1-2; D unclear. CDR3 length: 11 amino acids. Trimming shortened V by 4 bases and J by 7 bases, and 7 bases separated the two germline ends. Per germline, CDR1 SGHAT and CDR2 FQNNGV.

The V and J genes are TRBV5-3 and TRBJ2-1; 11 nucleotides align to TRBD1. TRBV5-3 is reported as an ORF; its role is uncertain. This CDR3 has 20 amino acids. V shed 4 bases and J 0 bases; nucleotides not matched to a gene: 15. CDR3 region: CARSLNRGQGVPSSYNEQFF. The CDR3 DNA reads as TGTGCCAGAAGCCTAAACCGGGGACAGGGGGTCCCTAGCTCCTACAATGAGCAGTTCTTC.

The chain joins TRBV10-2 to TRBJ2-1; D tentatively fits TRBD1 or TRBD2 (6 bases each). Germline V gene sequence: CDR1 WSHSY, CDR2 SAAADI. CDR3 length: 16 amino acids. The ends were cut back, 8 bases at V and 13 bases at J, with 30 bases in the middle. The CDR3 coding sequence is TGCGCCAGCCCCCGGGGGCCTACCGACGGTCTACAGTTACAGTTCTTC. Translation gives CASPRGPTDGLQLQFF.

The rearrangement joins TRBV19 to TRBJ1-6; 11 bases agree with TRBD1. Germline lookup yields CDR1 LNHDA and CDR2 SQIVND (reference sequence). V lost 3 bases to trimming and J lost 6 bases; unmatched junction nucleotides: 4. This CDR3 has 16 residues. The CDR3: CASSIGTGGRNSPLHF. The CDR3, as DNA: TGTGCCAGTAGTATTGGGACAGGGGGTCGTAATTCACCCCTCCACTTT.

DNA for the CDR3: TGCGCCAGCAGCTTGGGTCTGGTCACAGATACGCAGTATTTT. Residues: CASSLGLVTDTQYF. The chain combines TRBV5-1 with TRBJ2-3; D uncertain. The CDR3 has 14 residues. V shed 0 bases and J shed 2 bases, with 7 bases lying between them. Germline CDR1 is SGHRS and CDR2 is YFSETQ.

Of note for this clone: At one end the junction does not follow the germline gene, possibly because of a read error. The CDR3 reads CASGEGGGSTYEQYF. The DNA for the CDR3 is TGCGCCAGCGGAGAGGGGGGAGGGTCAACCTACGAGCAGTACTTC. The chain is built from TRBV7-3 and TRBJ2-7, with a weak D call TRBD2 (7 bases). Germline CDR1 and CDR2: SGHTA and FQGTGA. This CDR3 contains 15 residues.

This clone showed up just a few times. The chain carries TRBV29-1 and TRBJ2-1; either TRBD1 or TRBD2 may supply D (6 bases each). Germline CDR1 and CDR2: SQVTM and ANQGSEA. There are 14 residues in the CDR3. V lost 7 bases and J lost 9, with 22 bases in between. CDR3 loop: CSGGARPRVGEQFF. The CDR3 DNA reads TGCAGCGGGGGGGCGCGCCCGAGGGTCGGTGAGCAGTTCTTC.

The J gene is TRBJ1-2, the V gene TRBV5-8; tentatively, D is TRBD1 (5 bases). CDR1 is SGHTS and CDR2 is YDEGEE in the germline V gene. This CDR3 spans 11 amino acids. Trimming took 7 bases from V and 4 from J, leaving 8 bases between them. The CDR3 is CASGGIYGYTF. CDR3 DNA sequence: TGTGCCAGCGGGGGAATCTATGGCTACACCTTC.

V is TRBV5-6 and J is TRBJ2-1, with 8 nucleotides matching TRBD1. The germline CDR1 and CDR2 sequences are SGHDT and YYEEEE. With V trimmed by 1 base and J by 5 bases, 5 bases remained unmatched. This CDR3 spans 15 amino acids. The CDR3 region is CASSLRDRRHNEQFF. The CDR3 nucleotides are TGTGCCAGCAGCTTGAGGGACAGGCGGCACAATGAGCAGTTCTTC.

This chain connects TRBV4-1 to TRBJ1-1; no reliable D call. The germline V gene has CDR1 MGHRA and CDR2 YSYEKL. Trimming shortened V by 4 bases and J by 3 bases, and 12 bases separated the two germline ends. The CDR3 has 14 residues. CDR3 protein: CASSLRWRDTEAFF. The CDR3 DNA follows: TGCGCCAGCAGCCTCCGCTGGCGGGACACTGAAGCTTTCTTT.

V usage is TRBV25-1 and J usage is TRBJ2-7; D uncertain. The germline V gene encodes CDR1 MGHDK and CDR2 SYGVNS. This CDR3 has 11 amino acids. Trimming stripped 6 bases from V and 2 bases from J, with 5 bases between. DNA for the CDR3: TGTGCCAGCAGCCCAGCCTACGAGCAGTACTTC. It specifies CASSPAYEQYF.

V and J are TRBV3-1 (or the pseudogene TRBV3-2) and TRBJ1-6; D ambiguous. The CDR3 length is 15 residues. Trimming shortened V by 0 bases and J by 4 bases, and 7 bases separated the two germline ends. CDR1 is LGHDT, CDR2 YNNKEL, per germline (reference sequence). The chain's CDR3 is CASSQDANYNSPLHF. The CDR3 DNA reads TGTGCCAGCAGCCAAGATGCCAATTATAATTCACCCCTCCACTTT.

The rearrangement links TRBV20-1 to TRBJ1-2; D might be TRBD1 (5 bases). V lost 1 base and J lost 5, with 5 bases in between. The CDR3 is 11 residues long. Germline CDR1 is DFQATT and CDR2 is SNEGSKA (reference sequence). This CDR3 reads CSARAGYGYTF. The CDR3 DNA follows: TGCAGTGCTAGAGCAGGGTATGGCTACACCTTC.

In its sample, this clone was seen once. The CDR3, as DNA: TGCGCCAGCAGCTTCCCTAGCGGGAGTAACACCGGGGAGCTGTTTTTT. Translating it yields CASSFPSGSNTGELFF. The chain uses TRBV5-1 and TRBJ2-2, with 10 positions matching TRBD2. V dropped 2 bases and J dropped 2; count of bases not matched to a gene: 3. The CDR3 is 16 residues long. The germline gives CDR1 SGHRS, CDR2 YFSETQ. Full variable domain (outside the CDR3, taken from reference TRBV5-1 and TRBJ2-2): KAGVTQTPRYLIKTRGQQVTLSCSPISGHRSVSWYQQTPGQGLQFLFEYFSETQRNKGNFPGRFSGRQFSNSRSEMNVSTLELGDSALYLCASSFPSGSNTGELFFGEGSRLTVL.

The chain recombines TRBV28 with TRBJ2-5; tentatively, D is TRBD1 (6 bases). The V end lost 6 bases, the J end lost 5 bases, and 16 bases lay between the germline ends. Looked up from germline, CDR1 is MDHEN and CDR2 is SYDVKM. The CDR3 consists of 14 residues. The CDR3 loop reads CASSSGRGRETQYF. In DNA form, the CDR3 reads TGTGCCAGCAGCTCGGGCAGGGGTCGGGAGACCCAGTACTTC. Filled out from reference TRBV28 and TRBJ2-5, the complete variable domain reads DVKVTQSSRYLVKRTGEKVFLECVQDMDHENMFWYRQDPGLGLRLIYFSYDVKMKEKGDIPEGYSVSREKKERFSLILESASTNQTSMYLCASSSGRGRETQYFGPGTRLLVL.

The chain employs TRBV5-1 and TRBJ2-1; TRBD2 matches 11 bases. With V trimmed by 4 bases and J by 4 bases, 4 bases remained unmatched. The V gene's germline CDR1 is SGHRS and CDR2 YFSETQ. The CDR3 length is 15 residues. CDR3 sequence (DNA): TGCGCCAGCAGCCAAACTAGCGGGAGTTACAATGAGCAGTTCTTC. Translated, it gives CASSQTSGSYNEQFF.

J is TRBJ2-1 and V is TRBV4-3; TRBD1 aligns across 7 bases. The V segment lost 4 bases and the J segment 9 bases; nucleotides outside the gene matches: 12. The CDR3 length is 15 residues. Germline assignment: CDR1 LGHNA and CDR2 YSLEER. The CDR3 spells CASSRDTGRDSEQFF. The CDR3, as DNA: TGCGCCAGCAGCCGGGATACGGGTCGGGACAGTGAGCAGTTCTTC.

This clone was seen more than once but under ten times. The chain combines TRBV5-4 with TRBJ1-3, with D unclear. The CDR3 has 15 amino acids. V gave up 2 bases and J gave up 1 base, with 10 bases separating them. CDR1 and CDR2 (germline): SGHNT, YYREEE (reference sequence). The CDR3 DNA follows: TGTGCCAGCAGCTTAGGACGGCAGTCTGGAAACACCATATATTTT. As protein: CASSLGRQSGNTIYF.

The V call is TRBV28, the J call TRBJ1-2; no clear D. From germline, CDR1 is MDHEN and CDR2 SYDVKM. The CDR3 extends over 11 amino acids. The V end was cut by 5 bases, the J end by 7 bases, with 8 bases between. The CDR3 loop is CASSVGFGYTF. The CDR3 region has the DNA TGTGCCAGCAGTGTGGGTTTTGGCTACACCTTC.

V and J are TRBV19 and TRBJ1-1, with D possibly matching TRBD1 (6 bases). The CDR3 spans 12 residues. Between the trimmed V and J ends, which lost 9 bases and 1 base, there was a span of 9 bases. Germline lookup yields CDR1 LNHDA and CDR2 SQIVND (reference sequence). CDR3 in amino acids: CASRTANTEAFF. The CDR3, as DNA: TGTGCCAGCCGGACAGCGAACACTGAAGCTTTCTTT.

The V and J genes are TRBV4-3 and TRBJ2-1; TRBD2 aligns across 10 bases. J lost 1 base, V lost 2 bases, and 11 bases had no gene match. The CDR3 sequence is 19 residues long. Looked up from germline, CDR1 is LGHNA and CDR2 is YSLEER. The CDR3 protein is CASSQSRLAGVSSYNEQFF. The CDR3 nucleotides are TGCGCCAGCAGCCAATCGAGACTAGCGGGCGTGTCATCCTACAATGAGCAGTTCTTC.

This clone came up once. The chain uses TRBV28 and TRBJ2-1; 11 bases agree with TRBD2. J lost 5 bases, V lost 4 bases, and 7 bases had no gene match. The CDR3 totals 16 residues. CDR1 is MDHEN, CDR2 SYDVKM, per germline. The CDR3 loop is CASSSSGTSGNNEQFF. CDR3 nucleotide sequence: TGTGCCAGCAGTTCCTCCGGGACTAGCGGCAACAATGAGCAGTTCTTC. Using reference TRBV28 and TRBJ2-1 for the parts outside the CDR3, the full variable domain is DVKVTQSSRYLVKRTGEKVFLECVQDMDHENMFWYRQDPGLGLRLIYFSYDVKMKEKGDIPEGYSVSREKKERFSLILESASTNQTSMYLCASSSSGTSGNNEQFFGPGTRLTVL.

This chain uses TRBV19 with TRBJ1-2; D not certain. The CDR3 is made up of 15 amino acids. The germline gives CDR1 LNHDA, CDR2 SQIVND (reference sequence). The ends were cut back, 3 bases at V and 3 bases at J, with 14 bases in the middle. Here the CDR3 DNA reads TGTGCCAGTAGTATGATAGGCACCCGGGACTATGGCTACACCTTC. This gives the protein CASSMIGTRDYGYTF.

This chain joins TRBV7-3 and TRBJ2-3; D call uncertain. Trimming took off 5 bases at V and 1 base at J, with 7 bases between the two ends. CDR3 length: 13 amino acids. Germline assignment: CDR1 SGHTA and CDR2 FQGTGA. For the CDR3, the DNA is TGTGCCAGCAGCACCCGAGGCACAGATACGCAGTATTTT. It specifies CASSTRGTDTQYF.

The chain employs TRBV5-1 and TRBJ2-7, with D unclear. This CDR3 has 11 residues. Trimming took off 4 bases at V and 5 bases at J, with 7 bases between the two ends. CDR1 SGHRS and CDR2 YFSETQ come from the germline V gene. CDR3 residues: CASSGENEQYF. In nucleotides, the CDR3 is TGCGCCAGCAGCGGGGAAAACGAGCAGTACTTC.

CDR3 loop: CASSYRPGQGHEQYF. CDR3 sequence (DNA): TGTGCCAGCAGTTACCGGCCGGGACAGGGGCATGAGCAGTACTTC. The chain uses TRBV6-5 and TRBJ2-7; TRBD1 matches 10 bases. The V gene end was trimmed by 2 bases and the J gene end by 7 bases; junction bases not matched to a gene: 8. Germline V gene data show CDR1 as MNHEY and CDR2 as SVGAGI. CDR3 length: 15 amino acids.

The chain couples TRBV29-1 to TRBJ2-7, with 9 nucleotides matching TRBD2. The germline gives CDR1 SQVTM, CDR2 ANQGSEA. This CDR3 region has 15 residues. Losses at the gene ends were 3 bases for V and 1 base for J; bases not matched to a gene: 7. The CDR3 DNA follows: TGCAGCGTTGAGTCTAGCGGGAAGGAGTCCTACGAGCAGTACTTC. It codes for CSVESSGKESYEQYF.